This TCR beta chain was identified in a study of T cell responses to AZD1222 COVID-19 vaccine. Clones were read by immunoSEQ multiplex PCR, and TCRdb kept only the in-frame ones, dropping some. The sample shows roughly 170,000 clones, about 92% of them seen only once. The sample was peripheral blood, taken on day 0 of AZD1222 vaccination. The TCR originated in an adult in good health.

The CDR3 reads CATSQGGQDTEAFF. The CDR3 DNA sequence: TGTGCCACCAGTCAGGGGGGCCAGGACACTGAAGCTTTCTTT. This chain connects TRBV24-1 to TRBJ1-1; 7 bases are shared with TRBD1. J gave up 3 bases and V 6 bases, and 6 bases lay outside the gene matches. Germline assignment: CDR1 KGHDR and CDR2 SFDVKD. This CDR3 comprises 14 residues.